The 20 T cell receptor beta chains given below trace back to one sample, sequenced in a study of cytomegalovirus exposure and HLA in healthy donors. PCR used 60 Vbeta primers and 13 Jbeta primers. TCRdb keeps only in-frame clones here, not all; method: immunoSEQ multiplex PCR. The sample consists of some 150,000 clones, over 70% of them appearing once. Sequenced input: PBMCs. These receptors were collected from a man aged 25 to 45 in good health and CMV-seropositive.

The chain uses TRBV29-1 and TRBJ2-6; tentatively, D is TRBD1 (6 bases). V dropped 7 bases and J dropped 3 bases, with 10 bases sitting between them. Germline assignment: CDR1 SQVTM and CDR2 ANQGSEA. This CDR3 is 13 amino acids long. In DNA, the CDR3 is TGCAGCGCTGCAGGGGATGGGGCCAACGTCCTGACTTTC. Translated, it gives CSAAGDGANVLTF.

This chain joins TRBV6-5 and TRBJ2-7; 10 positions match TRBD2. Germline V gives CDR1 MNHEY, CDR2 SVGAGI. V was clipped by 6 bases and J by 1 base; unmatched bases: 3. The CDR3 consists of 14 residues. CDR3 sequence (DNA): TGTGCCAGCAGACGGGGACTAGCGTCCTACGAGCAGTACTTC. It encodes CASRRGLASYEQYF.

The rearrangement joins TRBV5-1 to TRBJ2-3; 9 bases map to TRBD2. CDR1 SGHRS and CDR2 YFSETQ come from the germline V gene. There are 18 residues in the CDR3. Germline trimming cut 4 bases from V and 0 bases from J; bases unmatched to any gene: 12. CDR3 loop: CASSAAGGLIRSTDTQYF. Here the CDR3 DNA reads TGCGCCAGCAGCGCAGCGGGAGGATTAATTAGGAGCACAGATACGCAGTATTTT.

The chain has TRBV5-4 and TRBJ2-6; tentative D call: TRBD2 (5 bases). The CDR3 sequence is 16 residues long. V lost 2 bases and J lost 0, with 9 bases in between. The germline gives CDR1 SGHNT, CDR2 YYREEE (reference sequence). CDR3 coding DNA: TGTGCCAGCAGCTTTTCGGGAAACTCTGGGGCCAACGTCCTGACTTTC. It specifies CASSFSGNSGANVLTF.

V usage is TRBV6-6 and J usage is TRBJ1-5; weak D call: TRBD1 (6 bases). Germline loops: CDR1 MNHNY, CDR2 SVGAGI (reference sequence). This CDR3 is built from 14 residues. Trimming removed 5 bases at V and 7 bases at J, with 15 bases between. The CDR3 nucleotides read TGTGCCAGCAGTAAAGATACCAGGGGCCAGCCCCAGCATTTT. Encoded protein: CASSKDTRGQPQHF.

The CDR3 reads CASRPRQGVNYGYTF. In DNA form, the CDR3 reads TGTGCCAGCAGACCGAGACAGGGCGTAAACTATGGCTACACCTTC. The chain carries TRBV27 and TRBJ1-2, with 7 bases matching TRBD1. Germline values: CDR1 MNHEY, CDR2 SMNVEV (reference sequence). Trimming removed 6 bases from V and 2 bases from J; junction bases left unmatched: 9. The CDR3 covers 15 residues.

For the CDR3, the DNA is TGTGCCAGCAGTGAACAGGGAGAGAATTCACCCCTCCACTTT. It encodes CASSEQGENSPLHF. This sequence joins TRBV6-5 and TRBJ1-6; D is possibly TRBD1 (6 bases). Germline values: CDR1 MNHEY, CDR2 SVGAGI. This CDR3 spans 14 amino acids. The V gene lost 5 bases and the J gene lost 7 bases, with 12 bases spanning the gap.

The rearrangement joins TRBV7-9 to TRBJ2-2, with TRBD1 as a possible D gene (5 bases). CDR1 is SEHNR, CDR2 FQNEAQ, per germline (reference sequence). Between the trimmed V and J ends, which lost 4 bases and 4 bases, there was a span of 10 bases. The length of the CDR3 is 14 residues. The CDR3 nucleotides read TGTGCCAGCAGCTCCCCGGACATCACCGGGGAGCTGTTTTTT. Its protein product is CASSSPDITGELFF.

The chain links TRBV19 to TRBJ2-7, with 8 bases that match TRBD1. CDR1 is LNHDA, CDR2 SQIVND, per germline (reference sequence). The CDR3 is made up of 15 amino acids. With V trimmed by 1 base and J by 5 bases, 7 bases remained unmatched. The CDR3 DNA reads TGTGCCAGTAGTATAGGCGGACAGGGTTCTAACGAGCAGTACTTC. Its protein product is CASSIGGQGSNEQYF.

The chain carries TRBV6-1 and TRBJ2-5; a possible D gene is TRBD2 (7 bases). The J call is doubtful: the DNA matches TRBJ2-7 better. Germline V gene data show CDR1 as MNHNS and CDR2 as SASEGT. The CDR3 length is 13 residues. CDR3 residues: CAGGRGRSYEQYF. In DNA form, the CDR3 reads TGTGCCGGCGGGCGGGGGCGGTCCTACGAGCAGTACTTC.

The chain combines TRBV29-1 with TRBJ2-7, with 10 bases that match TRBD2. The CDR3 is 13 residues long. Germline CDR1 SQVTM, CDR2 ANQGSEA. Trimming at V came to 6 bases and at J to 2 bases, leaving 4 bases not matched to a gene. This chain's CDR3 is CSVAGLATYEQYF. For the CDR3, the DNA is TGCAGCGTCGCGGGACTAGCGACCTACGAGCAGTACTTC.

The chain employs TRBV27 and TRBJ2-7; TRBD2 aligns across 10 bases. The CDR3 is 15 amino acids. Trimming took 5 bases from V and 6 from J; bases not matched to a gene: 10. CDR1 and CDR2 (germline): MNHEY, SMNVEV (reference sequence). CDR3 coding DNA: TGTGCCAGCAGTCCAAGCGGGGGGGCCAGTTCCGAGCAGTACTTC. Translated, it gives CASSPSGGASSEQYF.

The CDR3 reads CASSQVGAQPQHF. The CDR3 DNA is TGCGCCAGCAGCCAAGTAGGGGCTCAGCCCCAGCATTTT. The rearrangement uses TRBV4-1 and TRBJ1-5, with D possibly being TRBD1 (5 bases). This CDR3 region has 13 residues. Per the germline V gene, CDR1 is MGHRA and CDR2 is YSYEKL. V dropped 1 base and J dropped 6 bases, with 7 bases sitting between them.

A few counts support this clone. The V and J genes are TRBV5-4 and TRBJ2-7, with 14 bases identical to TRBD2. The CDR3 contains 15 residues. Germline-derived CDR1 and CDR2 are SGHNT and YYREEE (reference sequence). The J segment lost 5 bases and the V segment lost 4 bases, leaving 5 bases of the junction unmatched. The CDR3 DNA is TGTGCCAGCAGCCTCGGGACTAGCGGGAGTAACGAGCAGTACTTC. Translation: CASSLGTSGSNEQYF.

The DNA for the CDR3 is TGTGCCAGCAGTGAACGTAAAACTACCAACCCGTACAATGAGCAGTTCTTC. As protein: CASSERKTTNPYNEQFF. This chain uses TRBV6-1 with TRBJ2-1; D is undetermined. The CDR3 is made up of 17 amino acids. CDR1 and CDR2 (germline): MNHNS, SASEGT. Trimming took off 2 bases at V and 4 bases at J, with 18 bases between the two ends.

In DNA form, the CDR3 reads TGTGCCAGCAGTTTTCTACAGGCGCTTAGCTCCTATAATTCACCCCTCCACTTT. Protein sequence: CASSFLQALSSYNSPLHF. The V gene is TRBV28, the J gene TRBJ1-6; possible D gene TRBD1, 5 bases. Trimming shortened V by 3 bases and J by 0 bases, and 15 bases separated the two germline ends. The CDR3 loop spans 18 amino acids. Germline CDR1 and CDR2: MDHEN and SYDVKM.

The chain joins TRBV7-2 to TRBJ1-6; the D is unclear. The germline V gene encodes CDR1 SGHTA and CDR2 FQGNSA. V was pared by 1 base and J by 9 bases, with 7 bases between. The CDR3 is made up of 13 amino acids. DNA of the CDR3: TGTGCCAGCAGCTTAGGGCAGGTTTCACCCCTCCACTTT. Its translation: CASSLGQVSPLHF.

Concerning this clone itself: The same CDR3 can be traced to other DNA sequences in this sample. The rearrangement joins TRBV5-4 to TRBJ1-2; D is undetermined. Between the trimmed V and J ends, which lost 4 bases and 8 bases, there was a span of 12 bases. Germline assignment: CDR1 SGHNT and CDR2 YYREEE (reference sequence). The CDR3 is 12 residues long. CDR3 nucleotides: TGTGCCAGCAGCCAGGACGCGGGGGGCTACACCTTC. It yields the protein CASSQDAGGYTF.

V gene TRBV28 combines with J gene TRBJ1-5; 10 nucleotides match TRBD1. This CDR3 region has 17 residues. V lost 6 bases, J lost 2 bases, and 10 bases stayed unmatched. Per germline, CDR1 MDHEN and CDR2 SYDVKM. CDR3 residues: CASRPGQGKVGNQPQHF. CDR3 sequence (DNA): TGTGCCAGCAGACCGGGACAGGGGAAAGTTGGCAATCAGCCCCAGCATTTT.

This sequence joins TRBV27 and TRBJ2-5, with D perhaps TRBD2 (6 bases). The last part of the DNA fits TRBJ2-7 better; the J call may be wrong. The CDR3 sequence is 14 residues long. CDR1 and CDR2 from the germline V gene are MNHEY and SMNVEV (reference sequence). The CDR3 DNA reads as TGTGCCAGCAGTTTATGGGGGGACTCCTACGAGCAGTACTTC. As protein: CASSLWGDSYEQYF.